A selection of T cell receptor beta chains follows, all from one sample in a study of CD8+CD57+ T cells in acquired aplastic anemia. TCRdb redid the calling of the reads with MiXCR, one entry per CDR3 protein. The data contain just over 450,000 distinct CDR3 sequences, approximately 33% of them singletons. Sequencing used sorted CD4+, CD8+, or CD8+CD57+ T cells (not recorded which) from PBMCs. The receptors shown here come from a human donor with aplastic anemia. Each CDR3 is given with its conserved first and last residue. A D gene is named only where the DNA matches it firmly. Clone size appears in some rows only: once, few, many, or a class for an expanded clone.

>TRBD1|NA|TRBJ2-7|TRBV6-1
CASDRGMREQYF
TGTGCCAGTGACAGGGGGATGAGGGAGCAGTACTTC
>TRBD1|few|TRBJ1-5|TRBV25-1
CASSPRTGGQPQHF
TGTGCCAGCAGTCCTCGGACAGGGGGTCAGCCCCAGCATTTT
>NA|few|TRBJ2-1|TRBV20-1
CSARLDYAQFF
TGCAGTGCTAGGTTAGACTATGCGCAGTTCTTC
>TRBD1|few|TRBJ1-3|TRBV10-3
CASRPQTGGAGNTIYF
TGTGCCAGCAGACCACAAACAGGGGGAGCTGGAAACACCATATATTTT
>NA|NA|TRBJ1-5|TRBV6-1
CASSPDGDNQPQHF
TGTGCCAGCAGCCCCGACGGAGACAATCAGCCCCAGCATTTT
>NA|NA|TRBJ2-1|TRBV4-3
CASSQVTTNNEQFF
TGCGCCAGCAGCCAAGTGACGACTAACAATGAGCAGTTCTTC
>TRBD1|NA|TRBJ2-3|TRBV12-3/TRBV12-4
CAISLIPRKDRNTDTQYF
TGTGCCATCAGTTTAATCCCCAGGAAGGACAGGAACACAGATACGCAGTATTTT
>TRBD1|NA|TRBJ2-6|TRBV12-3/TRBV12-4
CASSRMTGWANVLTF
TGTGCCAGCAGTCGAATGACAGGGTGGGCCAACGTCCTGACTTTC
>TRBD1|NA|TRBJ2-5|TRBV7-9
CASSPGQGGGTQYF
TGTGCCAGCAGCCCTGGACAGGGAGGCGGGACCCAGTACTTC
>NA|NA|TRBJ2-7|TRBV5-6
CASSVFGGLYEQYF
TGTGCCAGCAGCGTTTTCGGGGGGCTCTACGAGCAGTACTTC
>TRBD2|many|TRBJ2-5|TRBV10-2
CASCGTSGGETQYF
TGCGCCAGCTGCGGGACTAGCGGGGGAGAGACCCAGTACTTC
>TRBD1|NA|TRBJ1-1|TRBV5-1
CASSQGTGAGTEAFF
TGCGCCAGCAGCCAAGGGACAGGGGCTGGCACTGAAGCTTTCTTT
>NA|few|TRBJ2-5|TRBV13
CASSAQRRETQYF
TGTGCCAGCAGCGCTCAACGTCGCGAGACCCAGTACTTC
>TRBD1|few|TRBJ2-2|TRBV20-1
CSARQGAGTGELFF
TGCAGTGCCAGACAGGGGGCAGGCACCGGGGAGCTGTTTTTT
>NA|many|TRBJ2-4|TRBV15
CATSREGIQYF
TGTGCCACCAGCAGAGAAGGCATTCAGTACTTC
>NA|NA|TRBJ1-4|TRBV7-3
CASSLTSRREREKLFF
TGTGCCAGCAGCTTAACCTCACGGAGGGAAAGAGAAAAACTGTTTTTT
>NA|many|TRBJ2-1|TRBV2
CASFGGNEQFF
TGTGCCAGCTTTGGGGGGAATGAGCAGTTCTTC
>NA|many|TRBJ1-1|TRBV10-3
CASSKTGSNTEAFF
TGTGCCAGCAGCAAGACAGGAAGTAACACTGAAGCTTTCTTT
>TRBD1|few|TRBJ1-1|TRBV2
CACSARQGARVNTEAFF
TGTGCCTGCAGTGCGAGACAGGGGGCGAGGGTGAACACTGAAGCTTTCTTT
>NA|few|TRBJ2-7|TRBV30
CAWRFWGGQYF
TGTGCCTGGAGATTCTGGGGAGGGCAGTACTTC
>NA|many|TRBJ2-3|TRBV29-1
CSVFMTTGTDTQYF
TGCAGCGTTTTCATGACTACTGGCACAGATACGCAGTATTTT
>NA|many|TRBJ2-7|TRBV20-1
CSATRTGGPSYEQYF
TGCAGTGCTACCAGGACCGGGGGACCATCCTACGAGCAGTACTTC
>NA|many|TRBJ1-1|TRBV7-9
CASSLATQEAFF
TGTGCCAGCAGCTTAGCTACACAGGAAGCTTTCTTT
>NA|NA|TRBJ2-5|TRBV25-1
CASSDSLGGLGQETQYF
TGTGCCAGCAGTGACAGTCTGGGTGGGCTGGGCCAAGAGACCCAGTACTTC
>TRBD1|NA|TRBJ1-4|TRBV19
CASSIGTGQVEKLFF
TGTGCCAGTAGTATTGGGACAGGGCAGGTCGAAAAACTGTTTTTT
>NA|NA|TRBJ1-3|TRBV5-5
CASSLEVFGNTIYF
TGTGCCAGCAGCTTGGAAGTTTTTGGAAACACCATATATTTT
>TRBD1|NA|TRBJ1-5|TRBV13
CASSYGGTGGRLQPQHF
TGTGCCAGCAGTTACGGAGGGACAGGGGGACGGTTGCAGCCCCAGCATTTT
>NA|NA|TRBJ2-7|TRBV2
CASSHPSPGREQYF
TGTGCCAGCAGTCACCCTTCCCCGGGGAGGGAGCAGTACTTC
>NA|NA|TRBJ2-1|TRBV5-1
CASSLEGGSSYNEQFF
TGTGCCAGCAGCTTAGAAGGGGGAAGCTCCTACAATGAGCAGTTCTTC
>NA|NA|TRBJ2-7|TRBV4-2
CASSQVGTDLNSYEQYF
TGTGCCAGCAGCCAAGTGGGGACGGATCTGAACTCCTACGAGCAGTACTTC
>NA|NA|TRBJ2-3|TRBV20-1
CSARLGGESTDTQYF
TGCAGTGCTAGATTAGGCGGGGAAAGCACAGATACGCAGTATTTT
>TRBD2|few|TRBJ2-7|TRBV5-6
CASSLGLGSLAGVHEQYF
TGTGCCAGCAGCTTGGGATTAGGCAGTCTAGCGGGAGTCCACGAGCAGTACTTC
>TRBD2|few|TRBJ2-3|TRBV5-6
CASSQREDADTQYF
TGTGCCAGCAGCCAGCGGGAGGATGCAGATACGCAGTATTTT
>NA|NA|TRBJ2-5|TRBV19
CTSRETWYQETQYF
TGTACCAGTAGGGAAACTTGGTACCAAGAGACCCAGTACTTC
>TRBD1|many|TRBJ1-5|TRBV20-1
CSASDRGSSNQPQHF
TGCAGTGCCTCGGACAGGGGGTCGAGTAATCAGCCCCAGCATTTT
>NA|many|TRBJ1-6|TRBV19
CASSAGRLYNSPLHF
TGTGCCAGTAGTGCGGGCCGTCTTTATAATTCACCCCTCCACTTT
>NA|NA|TRBJ1-1|TRBV2
CASSGALMNTEAFF
TGTGCCAGCAGTGGAGCCCTAATGAACACTGAAGCTTTCTTT
>TRBD1|NA|TRBJ1-5|TRBV14
CASSLVQPTGTGSNQPQHF
TGTGCCAGCAGCCTTGTACAGCCCACCGGGACAGGATCCAATCAGCCCCAGCATTTT
>NA|many|TRBJ1-6|TRBV20-1
CSAREDPNSPLHF
TGCAGTGCTAGAGAGGACCCAAATTCACCCCTCCACTTT
>NA|NA|TRBJ2-1|TRBV5-1
CASSLRSGSSYNEQFF
TGCGCCAGCAGCCTAAGAAGTGGGAGCTCCTACAATGAGCAGTTCTTC
>NA|NA|TRBJ1-3|TRBV2
CASSLIPGGSGNTIYF
TGTGCCAGCAGTTTAATTCCCGGGGGCTCTGGAAACACCATATATTTT
>TRBD2|once|TRBJ2-2|TRBV5-6
CASSYGLGTGELFF
TGTGCCAGCAGTTATGGACTAGGGACCGGGGAGCTGTTTTTT
>TRBD1|NA|TRBJ1-2|TRBV7-2
CASSPKQGGVYGYTF
TGTGCCAGCAGCCCTAAACAGGGGGGGGTCTATGGCTACACCTTC
>TRBD1|NA|TRBJ2-1|TRBV29-1
CSVVQGALNEQFF
TGCAGCGTTGTTCAGGGGGCGCTTAATGAGCAGTTCTTC
>TRBD2|NA|TRBJ2-3|TRBV7-2
CASSPRSQRGGTQYF
TGTGCCAGCAGCCCACGCTCCCAGCGGGGAGGGACGCAGTATTTT
>NA|few|TRBJ2-1|TRBV20-1
CSATIGNYEQFF
TGCAGTGCTACGATCGGGAATTATGAGCAGTTCTTC
>NA|NA|TRBJ1-6|TRBV30
CAWTSTQGALLHF
TGTGCCTGGACTAGCACCCAGGGAGCACTCCTCCACTTT
>NA|few|TRBJ1-6|TRBV2
CASSEWVRTPLHF
TGTGCCAGCAGTGAATGGGTTCGGACACCCCTCCACTTT
>NA|NA|TRBJ1-6|TRBV5-1
CASSSGQLSYNSPLHF
TGCGCCAGCAGCTCAGGACAGCTCAGCTATAATTCACCCCTCCACTTT
>NA|many|TRBJ1-2|TRBV19
CASSIGGNDGYGYTF
TGTGCCAGTAGTATTGGAGGGAATGACGGCTATGGCTACACCTTC
>TRBD1|few|TRBJ1-5|TRBV12-3/TRBV12-4
CASSPTGFIFQPQHF
TGTGCCAGCAGTCCGACAGGGTTTATCTTTCAGCCCCAGCATTTT